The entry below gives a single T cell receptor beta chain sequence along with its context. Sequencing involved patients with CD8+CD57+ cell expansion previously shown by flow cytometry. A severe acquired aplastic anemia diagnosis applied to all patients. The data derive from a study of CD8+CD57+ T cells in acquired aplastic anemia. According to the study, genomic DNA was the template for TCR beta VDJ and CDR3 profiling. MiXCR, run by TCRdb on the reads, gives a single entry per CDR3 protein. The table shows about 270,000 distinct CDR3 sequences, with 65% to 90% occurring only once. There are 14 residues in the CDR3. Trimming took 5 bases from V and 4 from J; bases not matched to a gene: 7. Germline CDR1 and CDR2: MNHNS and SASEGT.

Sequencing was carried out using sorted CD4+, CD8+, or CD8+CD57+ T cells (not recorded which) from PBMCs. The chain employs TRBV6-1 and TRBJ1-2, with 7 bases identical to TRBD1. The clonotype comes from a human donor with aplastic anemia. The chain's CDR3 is CASSHPDRSYGYTF. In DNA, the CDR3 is TGTGCCAGCAGTCACCCGGACAGGTCCTATGGCTACACCTTC.